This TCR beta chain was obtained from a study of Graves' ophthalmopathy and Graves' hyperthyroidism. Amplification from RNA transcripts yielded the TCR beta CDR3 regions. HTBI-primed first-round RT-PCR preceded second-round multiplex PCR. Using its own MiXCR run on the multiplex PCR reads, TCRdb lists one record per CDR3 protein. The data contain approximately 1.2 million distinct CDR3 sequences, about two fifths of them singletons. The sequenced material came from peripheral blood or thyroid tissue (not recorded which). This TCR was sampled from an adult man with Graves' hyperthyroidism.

The CDR3 is CASSFGTRVETQYF. The CDR3 DNA reads as TGTGCCAGCAGTTTTGGGACTAGGGTTGAGACCCAGTACTTC. V usage is TRBV11-2 and J usage is TRBJ2-5, with 8 positions matching TRBD2. Germline V gene data show CDR1 as SGHAT and CDR2 as FQNNGV. The CDR3 consists of 14 residues. V gave up 6 bases and J gave up 5 bases; unmatched junction bases: 8. The full variable domain, with the rest looked up from reference TRBV11-2 and TRBJ2-5, is EAGVAQSPRYKIIEKRQSVAFWCNPISGHATLYWYQQILGQGPKLLIQFQNNGVVDDSQLPKDRFSAERLKGVDSTLKIQPAKLEDSAVYLCASSFGTRVETQYFGPGTRLLVL.